The next 4 T cell receptor beta chains were all read from a single sample in a study of prognosis after radiotherapy for stage I lung cancer. Amplicons of TCR beta CDR3 were generated from genomic DNA by two-round multiplex PCR. Used in first-round PCR were primers specific to each TRBV and TRBJ gene. TCRdb re-derived calls from the multiplex PCR reads in MiXCR, one entry per CDR3 protein. The data contain some 60,000 distinct CDR3 sequences, more than 25% of them seen just once; the ten biggest clones take up about 7.5%. Source: PBMCs, taken before or after stereotactic body radiation therapy (not recorded which). Source of these receptors: a donor over 45 with non-small cell lung cancer.

This clonotype was counted many times. The chain recombines TRBV29-1 with TRBJ2-7; TRBD2 matches 7 bases. Trimming removed 7 bases from V and 0 bases from J; junction bases left unmatched: 9. This CDR3 is 14 amino acids long. Germline CDR1 is SQVTM and CDR2 is ANQGSEA. CDR3 residues: CSANLADPSYEQYF. In DNA, the CDR3 is TGCAGCGCCAACCTAGCGGATCCCTCCTACGAGCAGTACTTC.

The table lists this clonotype with many counts. The J gene is TRBJ1-5, the V gene TRBV15, with no clear D. This CDR3 contains 13 residues. V dropped 0 bases and J dropped 6 bases, with 6 bases sitting between them. Germline CDR1 is LNHNV and CDR2 is YYDKDF (reference sequence). The CDR3 sequence is CATSRDPAQPQHF. Here the CDR3 DNA reads TGTGCCACCAGCAGAGATCCAGCTCAGCCCCAGCATTTT. The whole variable domain, remainder taken from reference TRBV15 and TRBJ1-5, is DAMVIQNPRYQVTQFGKPVTLSCSQTLNHNVMYWYQQKSSQAPKLLFHYYDKDFNNEADTPDNFQSRRPNTSFCFLDIRSPGLGDTAMYLCATSRDPAQPQHFGDGTRLSIL.

This rearrangement joins TRBV6-1 to TRBJ1-5; TRBD1 aligns across 9 bases. The CDR3 consists of 15 residues. Trimming cost V 5 bases and J 4 bases; bases outside gene matches: 6. Germline V gene data show CDR1 as MNHNS and CDR2 as SASEGT. DNA of the CDR3: TGTGCCAGCAGTACTGGACAGGGGAAGAATCAGCCCCAGCATTTT. The encoded protein is CASSTGQGKNQPQHF.

Points on this clonotype: Being one base from a much bigger clone, this may be a read error. The chain joins TRBV9 to TRBJ2-5; the D is unclear. From germline, CDR1 is SGDLS and CDR2 YYNGEE. There are 14 residues in the CDR3. CDR3 nucleotide sequence: TGTGCCAGCAGCGTAGGTGGGTTGGGCGAGACCCATTACTTC. Translating gives CASSVGGLGETHYF. The full variable domain, rest sourced from reference TRBV9 and TRBJ2-5, is DSGVTQTPKHLITATGQRVTLRCSPRSGDLSVYWYQQSLDQGLQFLIQYYNGEERAKGNILERFSAQQFPDLHSELNLSSLELGDSALYFCASSVGGLGETHYFGPGTRLLVL.